These 7 T cell receptor beta chains were all obtained from the same sample, sequenced in a study of regulatory T cells in long-lasting Graves disease. Researchers made TCR beta libraries by using iRepertoire HTBI primers and running Arm-PCR on CDR3 regions. TCRdb fed the multiplex PCR reads into MiXCR, producing one record per CDR3 protein. This sample has 400,000 to 550,000 distinct CDR3 sequences; roughly 15% occur once, and the top ten carry over 8.5%. Time point of the sample: newly diagnosed GD, antithyroid drugs for less than 3 months. The authors made the TCR library using RNA they extracted from PBMCs. This sample also belongs to another study, concerning T cells in Graves' hyperthyroidism and ophthalmopathy.

The sample in question was peripheral blood mononuclear cells (PBMCs), obtained at new diagnosis, from a patient treated with antithyroid drugs. These TCRs come from a woman aged 25 to 39 with Graves disease.

This clonotype was observed a few times. The rearrangement links TRBV4-1 to TRBJ2-7, with 7 bases matching TRBD1. V trimming: 1 base; J trimming: 3 bases; junction bases outside the gene matches: 9. CDR1 and CDR2 from the germline V gene are MGHRA and YSYEKL. The CDR3 loop spans 16 amino acids. In DNA, the CDR3 is TGCGCCAGCAGCCAAGTAAACCGGGACAGAAGCTACGAGCAGTACTTC. Protein sequence: CASSQVNRDRSYEQYF.

A few counts support this clonotype. The chain joins TRBV15 to TRBJ2-4, with a weak D call TRBD1 (7 bases). The V and J ends lost 0 bases and 1 base respectively, with 13 bases between them. CDR1 and CDR2 from the germline V gene are LNHNV and YYDKDF (reference sequence). This CDR3 has 17 amino acids. CDR3 coding DNA: TGTGCCACCAGCAGAGATCGTGCAGGGGGGGCCAAAAACATTCAGTACTTC. Residues: CATSRDRAGGAKNIQYF.

This clonotype was detected a few times. A much larger clone differs from this one at a single base, so this may be a read error. The chain links TRBV6-1 to TRBJ2-7; 9 nucleotides match TRBD1. Germline CDR1 MNHNS, CDR2 SASEGT. CDR3 size: 14 residues. Losses at the gene ends were 8 bases for V and 2 bases for J; bases not matched to a gene: 7. CDR3 DNA: TGTGCCAGCGGTCGGGGACAGGGCACCTACGAGCAGTACTTC. It specifies CASGRGQGTYEQYF.

This clonotype appeared many times. The chain carries TRBV3-1 and TRBJ1-1; D unclear. Trimming left V 10 bases short and J 10 bases short, with 16 bases between. This CDR3 is built from 11 residues. Germline loops: CDR1 LGHDT, CDR2 YNNKEL (reference sequence). The CDR3 DNA follows: TGTGCCACCGACGGCCCCAAGGGAGCTTTCTTT. It specifies CATDGPKGAFF.

This chain links TRBV11-2 with TRBJ2-3; 11 positions agree with TRBD2. This CDR3 is 16 amino acids long. Germline V gives CDR1 SGHAT, CDR2 FQNNGV. V lost 5 bases to trimming and J lost 2 bases; unmatched junction nucleotides: 6. The CDR3: CASSILAGGFTDTQYF. Here the CDR3 DNA reads TGTGCCAGCAGCATTTTAGCGGGAGGGTTCACAGATACGCAGTATTTT.

In its sample, this clonotype was seen a few times. J is TRBJ2-5 and V is TRBV4-2, with D hard to call. Germline values: CDR1 LGHNA, CDR2 YNFKEQ. The CDR3 has 20 amino acids. V was shortened by 0 bases and J by 4 bases, with 27 bases between the two germline ends. CDR3 DNA sequence: TGTGCCAGCAGCCAAGACCCGTGGGGTCGAGGTCTAGAACTGGGAGAGACCCAGTACTTC. Its translation is CASSQDPWGRGLELGETQYF.

The J gene is TRBJ2-2, the V gene TRBV24-1; D gene unclear. Looked up from germline, CDR1 is KGHDR and CDR2 is SFDVKD. V dropped 2 bases and J dropped 0 bases, with 9 bases sitting between them. CDR3 length: 16 amino acids. The CDR3 DNA sequence: TGTGCCACCAGTGATTCCTCAGCTGCGAACACCGGGGAGCTGTTTTTT. This translates into CATSDSSAANTGELFF.